Listed below are T cell receptor beta chains from one sample, sequenced in a study of CD8+CD57+ T cells in acquired aplastic anemia. TCRdb re-called the reads with MiXCR, one entry per CDR3 protein. The sample lists under 200,000 distinct CDR3 sequences, roughly 48% seen once, with about 1.1% in the top ten. The sample consisted of sorted CD4+, CD8+, or CD8+CD57+ T cells (not recorded which) from PBMCs. Receptors originate from a human donor in good health. CDR3s include the opening cysteine and the closing phenylalanine or tryptophan. A D gene is named only where the DNA matches it firmly. Only some rows state a clone size, as once, few, many or a class for expanded clones.

.	TRBJ1-2	TRBV6-1	many	CASSRDTANYGYTF	TGTGCCAGCAGCCGGGACACAGCTAACTATGGCTACACCTTC
.	TRBJ1-5	TRBV4-2	many	CASSQIAQGDQPQHF	TGTGCCAGCAGCCAAATCGCACAGGGCGATCAGCCCCAGCATTTT
.	TRBJ2-6	TRBV7-6	.	CASSFSNSGANVLTF	TGTGCCAGCAGCTTCAGCAACTCTGGGGCCAACGTCCTGACTTTC
.	TRBJ2-1	TRBV7-2	few	CASSLTPSYYEQFF	TGTGCCAGCAGCTTAACACCCAGCTATTATGAGCAGTTCTTC
TRBD1	TRBJ1-6	TRBV20-1	.	CSATGQGRRVSPLHF	TGCAGTGCTACCGGACAGGGGAGACGGGTATCACCCCTCCACTTC
.	TRBJ1-1	TRBV15	once	CATSRQLNTEAFF	TGTGCCACCAGCAGACAGCTAAACACTGAAGCTTTCTTT
TRBD2	TRBJ2-7	TRBV7-3	.	CASSLSGGSSYEQYF	TGTGCCAGCAGCTTAAGTGGCGGGAGCTCCTACGAGCAGTACTTC
.	TRBJ1-2	TRBV18	.	CASSPPTGTTNYGYTF	TGTGCCAGCTCACCACCGACAGGAACTACTAACTATGGCTACACCTTC
.	TRBJ1-1	TRBV2	.	CACMKDLNTEAFF	TGTGCCTGTATGAAGGATTTGAACACTGAAGCTTTCTTT
.	TRBJ2-7	TRBV3-1	many	CASVDSAARDEQYF	TGTGCCAGCGTCGATAGCGCCGCGAGGGACGAGCAGTACTTC
TRBD2	TRBJ2-3	TRBV2	many	CASSEAGGPDTQYF	TGTGCCAGCAGTGAGGCGGGAGGCCCAGATACGCAGTATTTT
.	TRBJ2-7	TRBV6-2/TRBV6-3	many	CASTEGQYAYEQYF	TGTGCCAGCACCGAGGGGCAGTATGCCTACGAGCAGTACTTC
TRBD1	TRBJ1-1	TRBV7-8	many	CASSPRQGMNTEAFF	TGTGCCAGCAGCCCGCGACAGGGGATGAACACTGAAGCTTTCTTT
.	TRBJ1-1	TRBV11-2	many	CASSLGTVNTEAFF	TGTGCCAGCAGCTTGGGAACAGTGAACACTGAAGCTTTCTTT
.	TRBJ2-3	TRBV7-9	.	CASSTTGTDTQYF	TGTGCCAGCAGCACCACAGGGACAGATACGCAGTATTTT
.	TRBJ1-5	TRBV19	medium-sized	CASRRTVSNQPQHF	TGTGCCAGTAGGAGGACAGTGAGCAATCAGCCCCAGCATTTT
.	TRBJ1-5	TRBV19	.	CARGEQPQHF	TGTGCCCGAGGTGAGCAGCCCCAGCATTTT
.	TRBJ1-6	TRBV24-1	.	CATSALPLWAGLSSLHF	TGTGCCACCAGTGCCCTTCCTCTGTGGGCCGGGTTGTCATCCCTCCACTTT
.	TRBJ2-5	TRBV5-6	many	CASSSGSQETQYF	TGTGCCAGCAGCAGTGGTAGTCAAGAGACCCAGTACTTC
TRBD2	TRBJ2-5	TRBV12-3/TRBV12-4	many	CASSPSGGAWETQYF	TGTGCCAGCAGTCCTAGCGGGGGTGCTTGGGAGACCCAGTACTTC
TRBD2	TRBJ2-1	TRBV11-2	.	CASSLGSGVTYNEQFF	TGTGCCAGCAGCTTAGGTAGCGGGGTGACCTACAATGAGCAGTTCTTC
.	TRBJ2-7	TRBV19	.	CASSWGPTYEQYF	TGTGCCAGTAGTTGGGGACCGACCTACGAGCAGTACTTC
.	TRBJ2-2	TRBV10-3	few	CAISDILALTGELFF	TGTGCCATCAGTGATATATTGGCTCTCACCGGGGAGCTGTTTTTT
.	TRBJ1-3	TRBV12-3/TRBV12-4	many	CASSPKDLAMRNTIYF	TGTGCCAGCAGCCCGAAGGATCTAGCAATGAGAAACACCATATATTTT
.	TRBJ2-3	TRBV25-1	.	CASILGGTDTQYF	TGTGCCAGCATCCTTGGGGGCACAGATACGCAGTATTTT
TRBD1	TRBJ1-2	TRBV29-1	.	CSVVTGGYYGYTF	TGCAGCGTTGTTACAGGGGGGTACTATGGCTACACCTTC
.	TRBJ1-3	TRBV20-1	many	CSARDRGSSLSGNTIYF	TGCAGTGCTAGAGATCGAGGGTCAAGTCTAAGCGGAAACACCATATATTTT
.	TRBJ2-1	TRBV5-1	few	CASSPDGASYNEQFF	TGCGCCAGCAGTCCCGACGGAGCCTCCTACAATGAGCAGTTCTTC
.	TRBJ2-3	TRBV5-5	many	CASSLQVASTDTQYF	TGTGCCAGCAGCTTACAGGTTGCTAGCACAGATACGCAGTATTTT
TRBD1	TRBJ1-2	TRBV2	many	CASKGLQGYGYTF	TGTGCCAGCAAGGGGTTACAGGGGTATGGCTACACCTTC
.	TRBJ2-7	TRBV29-1	.	CSAGTAAYEQYF	TGCAGCGCCGGGACTGCGGCCTACGAGCAGTACTTC
.	TRBJ1-1	TRBV2	few	CASSGIGGGYTEAFF	TGTGCCAGCAGTGGAATTGGTGGAGGGTACACTGAAGCTTTCTTT
.	TRBJ1-1	TRBV19	.	CASSNGEAFF	TGTGCCAGTAGTAACGGTGAAGCTTTCTTT
TRBD1	TRBJ1-5	TRBV6-5	few	CASSYAPTGGNQPQHF	TGTGCCAGCAGTTACGCCCCGACAGGGGGCAATCAGCCCCAGCATTTT
.	TRBJ2-2	TRBV25-1	.	CASSEWDKSVGELFF	TGTGCCAGCAGTGAATGGGACAAATCGGTCGGGGAGCTGTTTTTT
TRBD2	TRBJ2-1	TRBV9	.	CASSAASGLGGEQFF	TGTGCCAGCAGCGCCGCTAGCGGTCTCGGGGGTGAGCAGTTCTTC
.	TRBJ2-7	TRBV15	many	CATSRDRAGVYEQYF	TGTGCCACCAGCAGAGATCGGGCAGGGGTCTACGAGCAGTACTTC
.	TRBJ2-5	TRBV10-1	.	CASSDLATGQETQYF	TGCGCCAGCAGTGATCTGGCCACCGGACAAGAGACCCAGTACTTC
TRBD1	TRBJ2-1	TRBV15	.	CATSMVKGANYNEQFF	TGTGCCACCAGCATGGTCAAGGGGGCGAATTACAATGAGCAGTTCTTC
.	TRBJ2-7	TRBV7-2	once	CASSPPALYEQYF	TGTGCCAGCAGCCCGCCCGCCCTCTACGAGCAGTACTTC
.	TRBJ1-1	TRBV5-5	once	CASAPLGLLNTEAFF	TGTGCCAGCGCACCCTTGGGACTATTGAACACTGAAGCTTTCTTT
.	TRBJ2-5	TRBV11-2	many	CASSLVWEETQYF	TGTGCCAGCAGCTTAGTCTGGGAAGAGACCCAGTACTTC
.	TRBJ2-5	TRBV27	many	CASSLTGIQETQYF	TGTGCCAGCAGTTTAACCGGGATTCAAGAGACCCAGTACTTC
TRBD2	TRBJ2-7	TRBV6-1	.	CASKRGTSGGASEQYF	TGTGCCAGCAAGAGAGGGACTAGCGGGGGGGCGAGCGAGCAGTACTTC
TRBD1	TRBJ2-7	TRBV5-5	once	CASSLPGQGKSQQYF	TGTGCCAGCAGCTTGCCGGGACAGGGGAAAAGCCAGCAGTACTTC
TRBD2	TRBJ2-7	TRBV20-1	.	CSSSGTPYEQYF	TGCAGTTCTAGCGGCACCCCCTACGAGCAGTACTTC
.	TRBJ1-1	TRBV6-1	many	CATPTRERGEAFF	TGTGCCACCCCGACTAGGGAAAGGGGTGAAGCTTTCTTT
TRBD1	TRBJ1-6	TRBV5-6	.	CASSINRGYNSPLHF	TGTGCCAGCAGCATTAACAGGGGTTATAATTCACCCCTCCACTTT
.	TRBJ1-2	TRBV12-3/TRBV12-4	many	CASSFIERGDHNF	TGTGCCAGCAGTTTTATAGAAAGGGGCGACCATAACTTC
.	TRBJ2-7	TRBV19	many	CASMVRSNGYEQYF	TGTGCCAGTATGGTGCGGTCTAATGGCTACGAGCAGTACTTC
.	TRBJ1-1	TRBV19	.	CASSIPTSKGTEAFF	TGTGCCAGTAGTATTCCCACAAGTAAGGGGACTGAAGCGTTCTTT
.	TRBJ2-7	TRBV7-6	few	CASSPVYEQYF	TGTGCCAGCTCACCCGTCTACGAGCAGTACTTC
TRBD2	TRBJ2-5	TRBV6-5	many	CASSYGLAQETQYF	TGTGCCAGCAGTTACGGACTAGCGCAAGAGACCCAGTACTTC
.	TRBJ1-2	TRBV10-3	.	CAIRAYYGYTF	TGTGCCATCAGAGCCTACTATGGCTACACCTTC
.	TRBJ1-3	TRBV7-2	many	CASKTGPSGNTIYF	TGTGCCAGCAAAACCGGCCCCTCTGGAAACACCATATATTTT
.	TRBJ2-5	TRBV20-1	.	CSARAGGQETQYF	TGCAGTGCTAGAGCCGGAGGACAAGAGACCCAGTACTTC